This passage covers 5 T cell receptor beta chains from one sample sequenced in a study of cytomegalovirus exposure and HLA in healthy donors. PCR primers comprised 60 Vbeta and 13 Jbeta primers. Assay used: immunoSEQ multiplex PCR; TCRdb lists only in-frame clones, some missing. The data show under 200,000 clones, roughly 80% seen once. The sample consisted of PBMCs. These receptors originate from a young woman in good health and CMV-seronegative.

This chain uses TRBV7-2 with TRBJ2-3, with 14 bases that match TRBD2. Trimming took 5 bases from V and 6 from J; bases not matched to a gene: 7. The germline V gene has CDR1 SGHTA and CDR2 FQGNSA. The CDR3 runs 16 residues. The CDR3 spells CASSRGTSGSSDTQYF. The CDR3 DNA follows: TGTGCCAGCAGCAGAGGGACTAGCGGGAGCTCGGATACGCAGTATTTT.

CDR3 nucleotides: TGTGCCACCAGCACCGGCTGGACAGGGCTGGGCACTGAAGCTTTCTTT. The encoded protein is CATSTGWTGLGTEAFF. The V and J genes are TRBV15 and TRBJ1-1, with 8 positions matching TRBD1. With 4 bases clipped from V and 4 bases from J, the junction kept 11 bases outside the gene matches. The CDR3 spans 16 residues. CDR1 is LNHNV and CDR2 is YYDKDF in the germline V gene (reference sequence).

This chain uses TRBV11-2 with TRBJ2-5, with 8 bases aligning to TRBD2. The CDR3 runs 14 residues. Germline V gene lookup returns CDR1 SGHAT and CDR2 FQNNGV. With 4 bases clipped from V and 4 bases from J, the junction kept 5 bases outside the gene matches. The CDR3 reads CASSSREGSETQYF. The CDR3, as DNA: TGTGCCAGCAGCTCACGGGAGGGGTCAGAGACCCAGTACTTC.

The J gene is TRBJ2-7, the V gene TRBV19; D possibly corresponds to TRBD1 (6 bases). The CDR3 is made up of 12 amino acids. V lost 4 bases and J 3 bases, leaving 7 bases between the germline ends. Germline lookup yields CDR1 LNHDA and CDR2 SQIVND (reference sequence). The CDR3 coding sequence is TGTGCCAGTAGTACGGACAGCTACGAGCAGTACTTC. This translates into CASSTDSYEQYF. The full variable domain, rest sourced from reference TRBV19 and TRBJ2-7, is DGGITQSPKYLFRKEGQNVTLSCEQNLNHDAMYWYRQDPGQGLRLIYYSQIVNDFQKGDIAEGYSVSREKKESFPLTVTSAQKNPTAFYLCASSTDSYEQYFGPGTRLTVT.

The V call is TRBV5-4, the J call TRBJ2-5; TRBD1 matches 10 bases. The CDR3 sequence is 16 residues long. J lost 5 bases, V lost 4 bases, and 11 bases had no gene match. Germline V lookup: CDR1 SGHNT, CDR2 YYREEE (reference sequence). The CDR3 sequence is CASSAGGQGRIETQYF. The CDR3 DNA follows: TGTGCCAGCAGCGCGGGGGGACAGGGGCGGATTGAGACCCAGTACTTC.